These 23 T cell receptor beta chains came from one sample sequenced in a study of blood T cell repertoires in COVID-19. Method: immunoSEQ multiplex PCR; TCRdb's copy keeps in-frame clones and lacks some. This table holds about 190,000 clones, roughly 84% found once. Input material: peripheral blood. The source of these receptors is a human donor in a cohort sampled during active COVID-19.

J is TRBJ1-1 and V is TRBV7-9; D is unresolved. CDR3 length: 14 residues. The germline V and J ends were trimmed by 3 bases and 3 bases, with 11 bases remaining between them. CDR1 is SEHNR and CDR2 is FQNEAQ in the germline V gene (reference sequence). The CDR3 region has the DNA TGTGCCAGCAGCTTTGACGGAGGATACACTGAAGCTTTCTTT. Residues: CASSFDGGYTEAFF.

The chain combines TRBV19 with TRBJ2-3, with 12 bases aligning to TRBD2. The CDR3 covers 17 residues. The J segment lost 2 bases and the V segment lost 8 bases, leaving 11 bases of the junction unmatched. Germline assignment: CDR1 LNHDA and CDR2 SQIVND (reference sequence). For the CDR3, the DNA is TGTGCCAGTCAACGGCTAGCGGGGGGGTATTCCACAGATACGCAGTATTTT. Its protein is CASQRLAGGYSTDTQYF.

The gene calls are TRBV3-1 (or the pseudogene TRBV3-2) and TRBJ2-1; D not certain. Germline V CDR1 and CDR2: LGHDT, YNNKEL (reference sequence). V lost 1 base and J 10 bases, leaving 5 bases between the germline ends. The CDR3 totals 11 residues. DNA for the CDR3: TGTGCCAGCAGCCAAGTCGAGGAGCAGTTCTTC. Amino acids: CASSQVEEQFF.

J is TRBJ2-5 and V is TRBV18; 13 nucleotides match TRBD2. V shed 3 bases and J 9 bases; nucleotides not matched to a gene: 13. Germline assignment: CDR1 KGHSH and CDR2 LQKENI. The CDR3 extends over 17 amino acids. CDR3 loop: CASSPGITSGGAASQYF. CDR3 sequence (DNA): TGTGCCAGCTCACCTGGAATCACTAGCGGGGGGGCCGCGTCCCAGTACTTC.

This chain uses TRBV28 with TRBJ1-2; D is unresolved. Germline V CDR1 and CDR2: MDHEN, SYDVKM. The CDR3 extends over 12 amino acids. The V end was cut by 5 bases, the J end by 4 bases, with 8 bases between. The CDR3 loop reads CASSQRGYGYTF. CDR3 nucleotides: TGTGCCAGCAGTCAAAGAGGCTATGGCTACACCTTC.

The chain couples TRBV11-3 to TRBJ2-3; 8 nucleotides match TRBD2. Per the germline V gene, CDR1 is SGHNT and CDR2 is YENEEA. V shed 5 bases and J 4 bases; nucleotides not matched to a gene: 5. The CDR3 consists of 14 residues. The CDR3 nucleotides are TGTGCCAGCAGCCTGGGACTAGAGGCAGATACGCAGTATTTT. The encoded protein is CASSLGLEADTQYF. Full variable domain (outside the CDR3, taken from reference TRBV11-3 and TRBJ2-3): EAGVVQSPRYKIIEKKQPVAFWCNPISGHNTLYWYLQNLGQGPELLIRYENEEAVDDSQLPKDRFSAERLKGVDSTLKIQPAELGDSAVYLCASSLGLEADTQYFGPGTRLTVL.

The chain has TRBV6-5 and TRBJ1-6; D remains unclear. CDR1 and CDR2 (germline): MNHEY, SVGAGI. CDR3 size: 13 residues. V gave up 10 bases and J gave up 8 bases, with 15 bases separating them. The CDR3 region has the DNA TGTGCCATGAACCGGGATCCATATTCACCCCTCCACTTT. Protein: CAMNRDPYSPLHF.

The chain combines TRBV5-1 with TRBJ2-3; D may be TRBD1 (5 bases). V was clipped by 0 bases and J by 4 bases, with 9 bases between them. The CDR3 runs 14 residues. CDR1 is SGHRS, CDR2 YFSETQ, per germline. CDR3 sequence: CASSLAGLSDTQYF. The CDR3 DNA sequence: TGCGCCAGCAGCTTGGCAGGGTTATCAGATACGCAGTATTTT.

This CDR3 is CAWSPDGTVGETQYF. Written as DNA, the CDR3 is TGTGCCTGGAGTCCGGACGGGACAGTAGGGGAGACCCAGTACTTC. V is TRBV30 and J is TRBJ2-5; the match to TRBD1 covers 7 bases. J lost 5 bases, V lost 2 bases, and 11 bases had no gene match. Germline CDR1 GTSNPN, CDR2 SVGIG (reference sequence). The CDR3 totals 15 residues.

J is TRBJ2-1 and V is TRBV9, with D tentatively TRBD1 (5 bases). The ends were cut back, 2 bases at V and 6 bases at J, with 15 bases in the middle. The CDR3 consists of 15 residues. The germline gives CDR1 SGDLS, CDR2 YYNGEE. The CDR3 sequence is CASSVSGQGFNEQFF. The CDR3 DNA reads TGTGCCAGCAGCGTGAGTGGGCAGGGATTCAATGAGCAGTTCTTC.

The chain employs TRBV14 and TRBJ1-1; no clear D gene. The germline CDR1 and CDR2 sequences are SGHDN and FVKESK. Trimming shortened V by 1 base and J by 6 bases, and 15 bases separated the two germline ends. The CDR3 length is 15 residues. CDR3 sequence (DNA): TGTGCCAGCAGCCAAGCCCCCCAGATCCAGGCTGAAGCTTTCTTT. This codes for CASSQAPQIQAEAFF.

V gene TRBV5-1 combines with J gene TRBJ1-1; D might be TRBD1 (6 bases). The V end was cut by 3 bases, the J end by 3 bases, with 12 bases between. The CDR3 consists of 14 residues. Per germline, CDR1 SGHRS and CDR2 YFSETQ. CDR3 sequence reads: CASSSQGGDTEAFF. In DNA form, the CDR3 reads TGCGCCAGCAGCTCACAGGGTGGGGACACTGAAGCTTTCTTT. Full variable domain (outside the CDR3, taken from reference TRBV5-1 and TRBJ1-1): KAGVTQTPRYLIKTRGQQVTLSCSPISGHRSVSWYQQTPGQGLQFLFEYFSETQRNKGNFPGRFSGRQFSNSRSEMNVSTLELGDSALYLCASSSQGGDTEAFFGQGTRLTVV.

The chain links TRBV5-1 to TRBJ2-6, with D unclear. Trimming left V 1 base short and J 0 bases short, with 11 bases between. Germline V CDR1 and CDR2: SGHRS, YFSETQ. The CDR3 totals 17 residues. CDR3 in amino acids: CASSLIGDLSGANVLTF. The CDR3 DNA sequence: TGCGCCAGCAGCTTGATAGGAGACCTCTCTGGGGCCAACGTCCTGACTTTC.

The chain employs TRBV29-1 and TRBJ2-5; 9 bases are shared with TRBD1. The CDR3 covers 13 residues. Germline loops: CDR1 SQVTM, CDR2 ANQGSEA. V trimming: 6 bases; J trimming: 2 bases; junction bases outside the gene matches: 4. The CDR3 reads CSVAGQGQETQYF. The CDR3 region has the DNA TGCAGCGTCGCCGGACAGGGGCAAGAGACCCAGTACTTC.

CDR3 region: CASSPRTDGYTF. The CDR3 DNA is TGTGCCAGTAGTCCCCGGACAGACGGCTACACCTTC. J is TRBJ1-2 and V is TRBV19; possible D gene TRBD1, 6 bases. Trimming stripped 5 bases from V and 8 bases from J, with 12 bases between. This CDR3 has 12 amino acids. Germline V gene lookup returns CDR1 LNHDA and CDR2 SQIVND (reference sequence).

The rearrangement joins TRBV28 to TRBJ1-3; D unclear. V was cut by 6 bases and J by 8 bases, with 23 bases left in between. The CDR3 is 16 amino acids. Germline loops: CDR1 MDHEN, CDR2 SYDVKM. The CDR3 loop is CASRSMRVHAPYTIYF. CDR3 coding DNA: TGTGCCAGCAGATCTATGAGGGTACACGCACCATACACCATATATTTT.

The V call is TRBV28, the J call TRBJ2-7, with D unclear. Germline V gene data show CDR1 as MDHEN and CDR2 as SYDVKM. V lost 2 bases and J lost 4, with 3 bases in between. This CDR3 is 11 amino acids long. CDR3 coding DNA: TGTGCCAGCAGTTTAGCGTACGAGCAGTACTTC. Amino acids: CASSLAYEQYF.

The chain uses TRBV5-1 and TRBJ1-2; tentative D call: TRBD1 (5 bases). The germline V gene has CDR1 SGHRS and CDR2 YFSETQ. The CDR3 is 14 amino acids. V was clipped by 4 bases and J by 6 bases, with 16 bases between them. In nucleotides, the CDR3 is TGCGCCAGCAGCGCCTCCCCCAGGGCTGATGGCTACACCTTC. Its protein product is CASSASPRADGYTF. Looking up the rest from reference TRBV5-1 and TRBJ1-2 gives the full variable domain: KAGVTQTPRYLIKTRGQQVTLSCSPISGHRSVSWYQQTPGQGLQFLFEYFSETQRNKGNFPGRFSGRQFSNSRSEMNVSTLELGDSALYLCASSASPRADGYTFGSGTRLTVV.

The V and J genes are TRBV7-9 and TRBJ1-2; 8 bases fit TRBD1. V dropped 5 bases and J dropped 6; count of bases not matched to a gene: 8. This CDR3 contains 14 residues. Germline CDR1 reads SEHNR; CDR2 reads FQNEAQ (reference sequence). CDR3 nucleotide sequence: TGTGCCAGCAGCGAGGGGTCGGACAGGGATGGCTACACCTTC. It encodes CASSEGSDRDGYTF. The full variable domain, in which reference TRBV7-9 and TRBJ1-2 provide the parts outside the CDR3, is DTGVSQNPRHKITKRGQNVTFRCDPISEHNRLYWYRQTLGQGPEFLTYFQNEAQLEKSRLLSDRFSAERPKGSFSTLEIQRTEQGDSAMYLCASSEGSDRDGYTFGSGTRLTVV.

The chain combines TRBV6-5 with TRBJ2-7, with TRBD1 matching over 8 bases. V lost 5 bases and J lost 5; bases outside the gene matches: 5. The CDR3 has 13 residues. CDR1 and CDR2 from the germline V gene are MNHEY and SVGAGI. CDR3 sequence (DNA): TGTGCCAGCAGTCGACAGGGGTTCGACGAGCAGTACTTC. Its translation: CASSRQGFDEQYF.

The J gene is TRBJ2-4, the V gene TRBV5-1, with TRBD1 identical over 8 bases. With 7 bases clipped from V and 0 bases from J, the junction kept 9 bases outside the gene matches. Germline V gene sequence: CDR1 SGHRS, CDR2 YFSETQ. This CDR3 spans 16 amino acids. The CDR3 here is CASSGGRMLAKNIQYF. The CDR3 region has the DNA TGCGCCAGCTCAGGGGGCAGAATGCTAGCCAAAAACATTCAGTACTTC.

The rearrangement joins TRBV6-5 to TRBJ2-4, with a weak D call TRBD2 (7 bases). This CDR3 is built from 14 residues. Germline loops: CDR1 MNHEY, CDR2 SVGAGI. The V and J ends lost 6 bases and 7 bases respectively, with 16 bases between them. The CDR3 here is CASSPAGGRNIQYF. The CDR3 DNA sequence: TGTGCCAGCAGCCCCGCCGGGGGGCGCAACATTCAGTACTTC.

This chain connects TRBV28 to TRBJ2-5; D is unclear. From germline, CDR1 is MDHEN and CDR2 SYDVKM. The CDR3 spans 13 residues. V was clipped by 9 bases and J by 4 bases, with 15 bases between them. CDR3 DNA sequence: TGTGCCAGTTTGCGAAGTAGTGTAGAGACCCAGTACTTC. It translates to CASLRSSVETQYF.